The 12 T cell receptor beta chains below were found in one sample sequenced in a study of CD8 T cells in ankylosing spondylitis. The study, taken as a whole, reports: Seemingly characteristic of ankylosing spondylitis blood was a TCR beta motif consisting of several highly homologous variants.

Antigens of these TCRs are unknown. TCRdb called the 5' RACE reads again in MiXCR, with one record for every CDR3 protein. The profile covers roughly 370,000 distinct CDR3 sequences, with 20% to 25% appearing a single time and about 17% taken by the ten largest. The sequenced sample was blood, either unsorted or a sorted T cell fraction (not recorded which). These receptors were obtained from a male donor with ankylosing spondylitis.

V gene TRBV7-8 combines with J gene TRBJ2-7; D gene unclear. This CDR3 is 12 amino acids long. Per the germline V gene, CDR1 is SGHVS and CDR2 is FQNEAQ. V shed 4 bases and J shed 4 bases, with 8 bases lying between them. The CDR3 loop reads CASSSPWYEQYF. The DNA for the CDR3 is TGTGCCAGCAGCTCCCCATGGTACGAGCAGTACTTC.

This clonotype was observed a handful of times. The genes are TRBV12-3 or TRBV12-4 and TRBJ1-1; 9 bases match TRBD1. The junction had 2 bases not matched to a gene; V was cut back by 4 bases and J by 8 bases. The CDR3 runs to 12 residues. CDR3 sequence reads: CASSSGQGEAFF. The CDR3 DNA follows: TGTGCCAGCAGTTCGGGACAGGGCGAAGCTTTCTTT.

This clonotype was detected many times. The chain couples TRBV5-1 to TRBJ2-5; TRBD1 matches at 7 bases. The ends lost 2 bases at V and 2 bases at J; junction bases unmatched: 6. Germline CDR1 and CDR2: SGHRS and YFSETQ. The CDR3 runs 15 residues. The CDR3, as DNA: TGCGCCAGCAGCTTACCCGGGACAGCGCAAGAGACCCAGTACTTC. Residues: CASSLPGTAQETQYF.

This sequence joins TRBV20-1 and TRBJ1-5, with 9 bases lining up with TRBD1. The CDR3 runs 14 residues. After removal of 5 bases from V and 4 bases from J, the junction contained 6 bases not matched to a gene. Germline V gives CDR1 DFQATT, CDR2 SNEGSKA (reference sequence). CDR3: CSAPRQGGNQPQHF. In nucleotides, the CDR3 is TGCAGTGCTCCTCGACAGGGGGGAAATCAGCCCCAGCATTTT.

The chain links TRBV12-3 or TRBV12-4 to TRBJ1-4, with D unresolved. Trimming took off 2 bases at V and 8 bases at J, with 9 bases between the two ends. This CDR3 has 13 residues. The CDR3 loop is CASSLTEGEKLFF. The CDR3 region has the DNA TGTGCCAGCAGTTTAACCGAAGGGGAAAAACTGTTTTTT.

The table lists this clonotype with a few counts. The chain recombines TRBV5-1 with TRBJ2-7; 8 bases line up with TRBD1. The germline gives CDR1 SGHRS, CDR2 YFSETQ. The CDR3 has 14 amino acids. V shed 4 bases and J 5 bases; nucleotides not matched to a gene: 8. CDR3 loop: CASSGGQGNHEQYF. The DNA of the CDR3 is TGCGCCAGCAGCGGTGGACAGGGTAACCACGAGCAGTACTTC. The full variable domain, completed using reference TRBV5-1 and TRBJ2-7, is KAGVTQTPRYLIKTRGQQVTLSCSPISGHRSVSWYQQTPGQGLQFLFEYFSETQRNKGNFPGRFSGRQFSNSRSEMNVSTLELGDSALYLCASSGGQGNHEQYFGPGTRLTVT.

The rearrangement links TRBV27 to TRBJ2-3, with TRBD1 identical over 7 bases. This CDR3 has 15 amino acids. The germline V gene has CDR1 MNHEY and CDR2 SMNVEV (reference sequence). The V and J ends lost 6 bases and 2 bases, in that order; junction bases with no gene match: 8. This CDR3 reads CASSPRGFITDTQYF. The CDR3 nucleotides are TGTGCCAGCAGCCCCAGGGGGTTCATCACAGATACGCAGTATTTT.

This CDR3 is CSATPDRVHEQFF. The DNA of the CDR3 is TGCAGTGCTACCCCGGACCGAGTGCATGAGCAGTTCTTC. This chain uses TRBV20-1 with TRBJ2-1, with D hard to call. Trimming pared 4 bases from V and 8 bases from J, leaving 15 bases between. This CDR3 spans 13 amino acids. Germline V gene data show CDR1 as DFQATT and CDR2 as SNEGSKA (reference sequence).

This clonotype was detected once. The chain joins TRBV12-3 or TRBV12-4 to TRBJ2-3, with 7 nucleotides matching TRBD1. Germline trimming cut 2 bases from V and 2 bases from J; bases unmatched to any gene: 7. The CDR3 is 16 residues long. The chain's CDR3 is CASSLRGRSPTDTQYF. CDR3 in DNA: TGTGCCAGCAGTTTAAGGGGGCGCTCCCCCACAGATACGCAGTATTTT.

This clonotype was detected a few times. The CDR3 protein is CSAGLAGQETQYF. The CDR3 nucleotides are TGCAGTGCTGGACTAGCGGGGCAAGAGACCCAGTACTTC. The chain carries TRBV20-1 and TRBJ2-5, with 12 bases fitting TRBD2. Looked up from germline, CDR1 is DFQATT and CDR2 is SNEGSKA (reference sequence). The CDR3 runs 13 residues. Losses at the gene ends were 5 bases for V and 2 bases for J; bases not matched to a gene: 0.

This sequence joins TRBV9 and TRBJ2-3, with 7 positions matching TRBD2. Germline CDR1 SGDLS, CDR2 YYNGEE. J lost 5 bases, V lost 0 bases, and 6 bases had no gene match. This CDR3 has 15 residues. CDR3 in DNA: TGTGCCAGCAGCGTAGGGCTAGCGGTACGAGATACGCAGTATTTT. Translation gives CASSVGLAVRDTQYF.

This clonotype was observed a few times. V is TRBV2 and J is TRBJ2-5; TRBD1 or TRBD2 may be the D gene (5 bases each). This CDR3 comprises 14 residues. V lost 5 bases to trimming and J lost 3 bases, with 13 bases between them. Germline lookup yields CDR1 SNHLY and CDR2 FYNNEI. The CDR3 protein is CASSKRDGEETQYF. The CDR3 DNA is TGTGCCAGCAGTAAAAGGGACGGTGAAGAGACCCAGTACTTC. The variable domain in full, with the rest retrieved from reference TRBV2 and TRBJ2-5, is EPEVTQTPSHQVTQMGQEVILRCVPISNHLYFYWYRQILGQKVEFLVSFYNNEISEKSEIFDDQFSVERPDGSNFTLKIRSTKLEDSAMYFCASSKRDGEETQYFGPGTRLLVL.